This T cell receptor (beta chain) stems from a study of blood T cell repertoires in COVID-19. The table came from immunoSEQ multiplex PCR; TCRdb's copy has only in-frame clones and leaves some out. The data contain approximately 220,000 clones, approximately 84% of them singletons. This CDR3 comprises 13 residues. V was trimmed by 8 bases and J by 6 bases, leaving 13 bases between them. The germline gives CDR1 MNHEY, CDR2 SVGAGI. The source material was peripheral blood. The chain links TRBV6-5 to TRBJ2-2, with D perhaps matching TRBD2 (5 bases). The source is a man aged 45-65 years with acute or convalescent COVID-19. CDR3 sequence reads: CASYQWESGELFF. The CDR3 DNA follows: TGTGCCAGCTATCAATGGGAGTCCGGGGAGCTGTTTTTT.